This T cell receptor beta chain is from a study of blood T cell repertoires in COVID-19. Repertoires were generated with immunoSEQ multiplex PCR, while TCRdb's copy carries only in-frame clones and drops some. The sample holds about 60,000 clones; just over 85% are singletons and the top ten take approximately 4.3%. The germline V gene has CDR1 LNHDA and CDR2 SQIVND (reference sequence). Trimming removed 4 bases at V and 5 bases at J, with 26 bases between. The CDR3 sequence is 18 residues long. Sample: peripheral blood. The source of this sequence is a man aged 55 to 70 with acute or convalescent COVID-19. V usage is TRBV19 and J usage is TRBJ1-2; unclear D gene. The CDR3 loop is CASSKARDNRPLKYGYTF. As DNA, the CDR3 is TGTGCCAGTAGTAAGGCCAGAGACAACCGTCCATTAAAGTATGGCTACACCTTC.